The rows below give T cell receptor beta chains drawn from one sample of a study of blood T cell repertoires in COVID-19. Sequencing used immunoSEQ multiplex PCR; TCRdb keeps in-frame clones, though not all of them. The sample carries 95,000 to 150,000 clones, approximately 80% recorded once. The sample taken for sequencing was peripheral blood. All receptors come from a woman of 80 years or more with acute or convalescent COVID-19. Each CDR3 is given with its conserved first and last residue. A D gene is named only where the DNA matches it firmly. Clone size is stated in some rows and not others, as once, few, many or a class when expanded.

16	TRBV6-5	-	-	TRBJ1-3	TGTGCCAGCAGTTACTCGAGGGCCACCTCTGGAAACACCATATATTTT	CASSYSRATSGNTIYF
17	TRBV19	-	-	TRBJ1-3	TGTGCCAGTAGTCCACCTCGGCAGGCCTACTTTGGAAACACCATATATTTT	CASSPPRQAYFGNTIYF
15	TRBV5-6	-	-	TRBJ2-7	TGTGCCAGCACACCGGCTGGGGGGTTCTCCTACGAGCAGTACTTC	CASTPAGGFSYEQYF
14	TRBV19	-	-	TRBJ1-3	TGTGCCAGTTCCAGGGGTTTCTCTGGAAACACCATATATTTT	CASSRGFSGNTIYF
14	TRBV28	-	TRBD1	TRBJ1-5	TGTGCCAGCAGTTTACGACAGGGTTCCAGGGCCCAGCATTTT	CASSLRQGSRAQHF
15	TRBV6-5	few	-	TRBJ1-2	TGTGCCAGCAGTTACCACCAGGAGGGAAGCTATGGCTACACCTTC	CASSYHQEGSYGYTF
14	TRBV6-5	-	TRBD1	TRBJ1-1	TGTGCCAGCAGACAGGGGGGGTTGAACACTGAAGCTTTCTTT	CASRQGGLNTEAFF
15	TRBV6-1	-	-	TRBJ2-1	TGTGCCAGCAGTGACCCCAGGTCAGGGCACAATGAGCAGTTCTTC	CASSDPRSGHNEQFF
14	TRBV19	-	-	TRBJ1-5	TGTGCCAGTAGACGGGTTTTGGGCAATCAGCCCCAGCATTTT	CASRRVLGNQPQHF
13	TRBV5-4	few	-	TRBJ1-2	TGTGCCAGCAGCTTAGCGGGGGGCTTTGGCTACACCTTC	CASSLAGGFGYTF